This T cell receptor beta chain stems from a study of blood T cells in healthy people across ages. Germline V gene sequence: CDR1 SGHDN, CDR2 FVKESK. The CDR3 sequence is 17 residues long. Trimming removed 4 bases from V and 6 bases from J; junction bases left unmatched: 12. Donors were healthy Caucasian individuals from Russia aged about 6 to 90. Comments on this clonotype: Antigen specificity is unknown.

A sample-barcoded 5' primer and a J-beta primer mix were used in a second PCR of roughly 6 to 11 cycles. MiXCR was run by TCRdb on the 5' RACE reads, yielding one entry per CDR3 protein. The repertoire holds roughly 1,500,000 distinct CDR3 sequences, with 42% as singletons. Points from the study as a whole: Bulk PBMC profiling left naive and antigen-experienced comparisons inconclusive.

The sequence derives from a woman aged 18-29 years in good health. V gene TRBV14 combines with J gene TRBJ2-3, with 11 bases fitting TRBD1. Sample: blood. In DNA, the CDR3 is TGTGCCAGCAGCCCCTTCCCGGACAGGGGGCTCAGCGATACGCAGTATTTT. This translates into CASSPFPDRGLSDTQYF.